The T cell receptor beta chain described here comes from a study of CD8 T cells in Susac syndrome. Comments on this clonotype: Its antigen is unidentified.

Trimming stripped 0 bases from V and 6 bases from J, with 12 bases between. The CDR3 sequence is 15 residues long. Germline CDR1 reads SGHTA; CDR2 reads FQGTGA. Study-wide findings and caveats: As acknowledged by the study, its TCR sequencing and HLA analysis included a relatively small number of individuals.

Random hexamers were used to reverse transcribe an amount of roughly 0.45 to 1 ug RNA. From the immunoSEQ multiplex PCR reads, TCRdb called clonotypes with MiXCR, one entry per CDR3 protein. The repertoire has more than 85,000 distinct CDR3 sequences, less than 97% of them found once; the top ten carry around 0.1%. TEMRA cells were enriched by FACS, and CD4+ and CD8+ T cells were negatively isolated. The TCR originated in a human donor in good health. The J gene is TRBJ1-5, the V gene TRBV7-3, with D uncertain. The sample was CD4+ T cells from PBMCs. CDR3 amino acids: CASSLTAAWAQPQHF. CDR3 coding DNA: TGTGCCAGCAGCTTAACGGCGGCCTGGGCTCAGCCCCAGCATTTT.